This T cell receptor (beta chain) was identified during a study of blood T cell repertoires in COVID-19. Cohorts were determined from participant-reported clinical history. Recovery among Cohort 3 donors was established by two negative PCRs, clearance, or symptom resolution. Some clones are missing from TCRdb's copy, which holds only in-frame ones; the method was immunoSEQ multiplex PCR. The sample has about 140,000 clones, about 87% seen once. Trimming cost V 3 bases and J 4 bases, with 12 bases left between them. The CDR3 length is 15 residues. The germline gives CDR1 SGHVS, CDR2 FNYEAQ. Sequencing input: PBMCs or T cells enriched from blood (not recorded which). The clonotype originates from a man between 60 and 75 years old who had recovered from COVID-19. This rearrangement joins TRBV7-6 to TRBJ2-2; D ambiguous. CDR3 residues: CASSFGGRLTGELFF. DNA for the CDR3: TGTGCCAGCAGCTTCGGTGGCAGGCTCACCGGGGAGCTGTTTTTT.